Given below is one T cell receptor (beta chain) in context. Antigen specificity is unknown. The entry originates in a study of T-cell memory formation after mild COVID-19. The overall study: Clusters of TCRs were largely donor specific.

TCRdb passed the 5' RACE reads through MiXCR, listing each CDR3 protein once. The table has roughly 400,000 distinct CDR3 sequences, less than 25% seen once; the top ten hold 8.8%. Whole-study findings and limits: Among CD4+ contracting clones, most were CM and EM, and CD8+ ones EMRA. Pre-infection memory carried some responding clones, suggesting that cross-reactive memory joined. CD4/CD8 balance characterized clones contracting day 15 to 85, and CD4+ skew characterized later expanders.

The source is an adult woman who had mild COVID-19 (a few samples of this study predate the infection). Cell type and time point are not known. What was sequenced was PBMCs or a T cell subset sorted from them (not recorded which).

The CDR3 DNA reads TGTGCCAGCTGTCCGCACGGGACTCCTAAGAATGAGCAGTTCTTC. It yields the protein CASCPHGTPKNEQFF. The J gene is TRBJ2-1, the V gene TRBV27; possible D gene TRBD2, 6 bases. Trimming removed 8 bases from V and 7 bases from J, with 21 bases in between. This CDR3 has 15 amino acids. Germline V gene sequence: CDR1 MNHEY, CDR2 SMNVEV (reference sequence).